A single sample gave rise to the 9 T cell receptor beta chains below, sequenced in a study of metastatic and nonmetastatic thyroid tumors. TCRdb reprocessed the PCR reads via MiXCR. The table shows tens of thousands of clones, with approximately 26% occurring only once. Each patient came to thyroid surgery without any prior treatment (of any kind). The sequenced sample was blood. Receptor source: a male donor with papillary thyroid cancer or a benign thyroid nodule (not recorded which). Some clones in this sample may be carry-over from other donors' samples.

The chain combines TRBV11-2 with TRBJ2-1; no clear D gene. This CDR3 has 16 amino acids. V lost 1 base, J lost 6 bases, and 16 bases lay in between. CDR1 and CDR2 (germline): SGHAT, FQNNGV. The CDR3 spells CASSLVVNALRNEQFF. CDR3 nucleotide sequence: TGTGCCAGCAGCTTAGTGGTGAACGCATTGCGCAATGAGCAGTTCTTC.

The table lists this clone with many counts. This chain uses TRBV28 with TRBJ1-1; 7 positions match TRBD1. The CDR3 has 14 residues. The V gene end was trimmed by 6 bases and the J gene end by 1 base; junction bases not matched to a gene: 5. Germline CDR1 and CDR2: MDHEN and SYDVKM. The CDR3 loop is CASRPQGRNTEAFF. For the CDR3, the DNA is TGTGCCAGCAGACCACAGGGGAGGAACACTGAAGCTTTCTTT.

This clone was counted between two and nine times. The chain has TRBV12-3 or TRBV12-4 and TRBJ2-1, with 8 bases fitting TRBD2. This CDR3 has 14 amino acids. The trim removed 3 bases at V and 7 bases at J, leaving 5 bases unmatched. CDR3 in DNA: TGTGCCAGCAGTTTCCGGGGGGGCCGGAATGAGCAGTTCTTC. It encodes CASSFRGGRNEQFF.

The rearrangement uses TRBV12-3 or TRBV12-4 and TRBJ1-2; D gene uncertain. The CDR3 has 12 residues. The V end lost 1 base, the J end lost 4 bases, and 4 bases lay between the germline ends. The chain's CDR3 is CASSLEVYGYTF. The CDR3 DNA reads TGTGCCAGCAGTTTAGAAGTCTATGGCTACACCTTC.

The chain is built from TRBV30 and TRBJ1-2, with a weak D call TRBD1 (6 bases). The CDR3 covers 15 residues. Germline V gives CDR1 GTSNPN, CDR2 SVGIG (reference sequence). Deletions cut 5 bases from V and 3 bases from J, with 19 bases between. CDR3 sequence reads: CAWGLMSGVHYGYTF. CDR3 nucleotide sequence: TGTGCCTGGGGTTTGATGTCAGGGGTGCACTATGGCTACACCTTC.

The chain recombines TRBV7-6 with TRBJ2-5; 8 bases line up with TRBD1. J gave up 1 base and V 5 bases, and 12 bases lay outside the gene matches. CDR3 length: 17 amino acids. The V gene's germline CDR1 is SGHVS and CDR2 FNYEAQ. The CDR3 region has the DNA TGTGCCAGCAGCCACGGACAGGGACCCACGATCCAAGAGACCCAGTACTTC. Protein sequence: CASSHGQGPTIQETQYF.

This clone was observed at least ten times. V and J are TRBV11-2 and TRBJ2-7, with 7 bases aligning to TRBD1. Germline V gene sequence: CDR1 SGHAT, CDR2 FQNNGV. The CDR3 is 14 residues long. Trimming took 3 bases from V and 3 from J; bases not matched to a gene: 5. The CDR3 reads CASSFADRVYEQYF. As DNA, the CDR3 is TGTGCCAGCAGCTTTGCAGACAGGGTCTACGAGCAGTACTTC.

The chain is built from TRBV19 and TRBJ2-2, with D hard to call. The V end was cut by 5 bases, the J end by 3 bases, with 10 bases between. The CDR3 runs to 14 residues. Looked up from germline, CDR1 is LNHDA and CDR2 is SQIVND (reference sequence). The CDR3 sequence is CASSAGLDTGELFF. In DNA form, the CDR3 reads TGTGCCAGTAGTGCCGGGTTGGACACCGGGGAGCTGTTTTTT.

The rearrangement links TRBV5-1 to TRBJ1-2; 9 nucleotides align to TRBD1. Germline V gives CDR1 SGHRS, CDR2 YFSETQ. V lost 7 bases and J lost 10; bases outside the gene matches: 11. This CDR3 is 13 amino acids long. This chain's CDR3 is CASGRTGEGIYTF. Here the CDR3 DNA reads TGCGCCAGCGGCCGGACAGGGGAGGGAATCTACACCTTC.